What follows are 26 T cell receptor beta chains derived from one specimen sequenced in a study of blood T cell repertoires in COVID-19. Sequencing was performed with immunoSEQ multiplex PCR; in TCRdb, only in-frame clones are kept and a portion is missing. In the table there are hundreds of thousands of clones, around 92% of which are singletons. The source material was peripheral blood. These receptors all stem from a woman between 25 and 40 years old with COVID-19, enrolled during active disease.

This chain links TRBV4-1 with TRBJ1-1, with TRBD1 matching 8 bases. The junction had 11 bases not matched to a gene; V was cut back by 3 bases and J by 5 bases. CDR3 length equals 16 residues. In germline, CDR1 is MGHRA, CDR2 YSYEKL. The CDR3 coding sequence is TGCGCCAGCAGCCACCTATCAGGGGGCTTGAGGACTGAAGCTTTCTTT. This sequence encodes CASSHLSGGLRTEAFF.

The rearrangement uses TRBV10-1 and TRBJ2-5, with D unresolved. The CDR3 has 14 amino acids. The V gene's germline CDR1 is WNHNN and CDR2 SYGVQD (reference sequence). V shed 0 bases and J shed 7 bases, with 12 bases lying between them. CDR3 in DNA: TGCGCCAGCAGTGAGTCTGGTGTTCTCGGGACCCAGTACTTC. Residues: CASSESGVLGTQYF.

This chain joins TRBV3-1 (or the pseudogene TRBV3-2) and TRBJ1-4; TRBD1 is a possible D gene (6 bases). Germline V gives CDR1 LGHDT, CDR2 YNNKEL (reference sequence). With 4 bases removed from V and 3 bases from J, the gap between germline ends came to 18 bases. This CDR3 spans 17 amino acids. The CDR3 region has the DNA TGTGCCAGCAGCCGCACAGGGTCGCGGCGGGCTAATGAAAAACTGTTTTTT. Translation: CASSRTGSRRANEKLFF.

The genes are TRBV28 and TRBJ2-1; 12 nucleotides align to TRBD2. The germline V gene encodes CDR1 MDHEN and CDR2 SYDVKM. V dropped 5 bases and J dropped 8; count of bases not matched to a gene: 16. CDR3 length equals 18 residues. CDR3 sequence: CASSPMGTSGSFWDEQFF. CDR3 in DNA: TGTGCCAGCAGTCCAATGGGGACTAGCGGGTCTTTTTGGGATGAGCAGTTCTTC.

This chain joins TRBV9 and TRBJ2-3; 7 bases are a match to TRBD1. With V trimmed by 2 bases and J by 0 bases, 15 bases remained unmatched. Germline loops: CDR1 SGDLS, CDR2 YYNGEE. This CDR3 spans 19 amino acids. The DNA for the CDR3 is TGTGCCAGCAGCGTCGAGGGACAGACTTCTGGAGAGAGCACAGATACGCAGTATTTT. Translating gives CASSVEGQTSGESTDTQYF.

This chain uses TRBV6-5 with TRBJ2-7; TRBD1 is a possible D gene (5 bases). This CDR3 comprises 15 residues. V was clipped by 2 bases and J by 5 bases, with 16 bases between them. CDR1 MNHEY and CDR2 SVGAGI come from the germline V gene. This chain's CDR3 is CASSYGRRATHEQYF. The CDR3 DNA reads TGTGCCAGCAGTTACGGGCGCAGGGCTACGCACGAGCAGTACTTC.

This chain links TRBV15 with TRBJ2-7, with D possibly being TRBD2 (6 bases). The CDR3 totals 13 residues. From germline, CDR1 is LNHNV and CDR2 YYDKDF (reference sequence). V was trimmed by 5 bases and J by 4 bases, leaving 12 bases between them. Written as DNA, the CDR3 is TGTGCCACCAGCCCGGGGGTGGGATACGAGCAGTACGTC. This translates into CATSPGVGYEQYV.

This sequence joins TRBV20-1 and TRBJ1-2; TRBD1 matches 8 bases. The CDR3 runs 11 residues. Germline V gives CDR1 DFQATT, CDR2 SNEGSKA (reference sequence). With V trimmed by 3 bases and J by 6 bases, 0 bases remained unmatched. The CDR3 reads CSARTGDGYTF. As DNA, the CDR3 is TGCAGTGCTAGGACAGGGGATGGCTACACCTTC.

CDR3: CASSLASGTGPYEQYV. CDR3 coding DNA: TGTGCCAGCAGTTTGGCTAGCGGGACGGGGCCCTACGAGCAGTACGTC. The chain uses TRBV6-2 or TRBV6-3 and TRBJ2-7, with TRBD2 identical over 9 bases. The CDR3 is 16 amino acids. The J segment lost 2 bases and the V segment lost 4 bases, leaving 9 bases of the junction unmatched. Germline CDR1 is MNHEY and CDR2 is SVGEGT.

The V gene is TRBV6-1, the J gene TRBJ2-3; tentative D call: TRBD1 (5 bases). V was trimmed by 3 bases and J by 0 bases, leaving 13 bases between them. In germline, CDR1 is MNHNS, CDR2 SASEGT. The CDR3 consists of 16 residues. Written as DNA, the CDR3 is TGTGCCAGCAGTGATTGGGGCGGCGTTAGCACAGATACGCAGTATTTT. The encoded protein is CASSDWGGVSTDTQYF.

The genes are TRBV25-1 and TRBJ2-1; 8 bases are shared with TRBD2. V lost 4 bases and J lost 9; bases outside the gene matches: 8. This CDR3 is built from 14 residues. Germline V gene sequence: CDR1 MGHDK, CDR2 SYGVNS. CDR3 in amino acids: CASSAFGTRGEQFF. The CDR3 nucleotides are TGTGCCAGCAGTGCCTTTGGGACTAGGGGTGAGCAGTTCTTC.

The V and J genes are TRBV7-6 and TRBJ2-2; D is ambiguous. Trimming pared 0 bases from V and 0 bases from J, leaving 5 bases between. CDR1 is SGHVS, CDR2 FNYEAQ, per germline. The CDR3 is 15 amino acids. This chain's CDR3 is CASSLASSNTGELFF. In DNA, the CDR3 is TGTGCCAGCAGCTTAGCCAGTTCGAACACCGGGGAGCTGTTTTTT.

V and J are TRBV7-9 and TRBJ2-1, with 12 positions matching TRBD2. V dropped 1 base and J dropped 9; count of bases not matched to a gene: 4. There are 15 residues in the CDR3. In germline, CDR1 is SEHNR, CDR2 FQNEAQ (reference sequence). In DNA, the CDR3 is TGTGCCAGCAGCTTAGATCCTAGCGGGAGGGTTGAGCAGTTCTTC. Translation: CASSLDPSGRVEQFF.

The V call is TRBV24-1, the J call TRBJ2-1; D unclear. The germline V gene encodes CDR1 KGHDR and CDR2 SFDVKD. The CDR3 totals 13 residues. V lost 5 bases, J lost 10 bases, and 14 bases lay in between. The DNA of the CDR3 is TGTGCCACCAGTGCAGTACAGCATGGGGAGCAGTTCTTC. It specifies CATSAVQHGEQFF.

This clone occurred a few times. The rearrangement joins TRBV6-2 or TRBV6-3 to TRBJ2-7; 9 bases fit TRBD2. This CDR3 spans 15 amino acids. The germline V gene encodes CDR1 MNHEY and CDR2 SVGEGT. The ends lost 0 bases at V and 5 bases at J; junction bases unmatched: 5. CDR3 sequence: CASSYSGGGGHEQYF. The CDR3 nucleotides are TGTGCCAGCAGTTACTCCGGCGGGGGGGGCCACGAGCAGTACTTC.

This clone has just one count. The V call is TRBV28, the J call TRBJ1-2, with 8 bases identical to TRBD1. The germline gives CDR1 MDHEN, CDR2 SYDVKM. The junction had 6 bases not matched to a gene; V was cut back by 5 bases and J by 4 bases. This CDR3 is built from 14 residues. The CDR3 sequence is CASSMDRELYGYTF. The CDR3 nucleotides are TGTGCCAGCAGTATGGACAGGGAACTCTATGGCTACACCTTC.

The chain employs TRBV7-2 and TRBJ2-2; 8 bases are shared with TRBD1. The germline gives CDR1 SGHTA, CDR2 FQGNSA. Losses at the gene ends were 4 bases for V and 5 bases for J; bases not matched to a gene: 6. The CDR3 runs to 15 residues. The CDR3 bases are TGTGCCAGCAGCTCTGGACAGGGTGTGACCGGGGAGCTGTTTTTT. Residues: CASSSGQGVTGELFF.

The V gene is TRBV7-8, the J gene TRBJ2-1; 12 bases are a match to TRBD2. This CDR3 has 19 residues. Trimming took 1 base from V and 0 from J; bases not matched to a gene: 7. In germline, CDR1 is SGHVS, CDR2 FQNEAQ. The CDR3 region has the DNA TGTGCCAGCAGCTTAGATCTACTAGCGGGGGGCGGCTCCTACAATGAGCAGTTCTTC. This encodes CASSLDLLAGGGSYNEQFF. The whole variable domain, filled in from reference TRBV7-8 and TRBJ2-1, reads GAGVSQSPRYKVAKRGQDVALRCDPISGHVSLFWYQQALGQGPEFLTYFQNEAQLDKSGLPSDRFFAERPEGSVSTLKIQRTQQEDSAVYLCASSLDLLAGGGSYNEQFFGPGTRLTVL.

The CDR3 sequence: CASSFRRAGGRDTQYF. Written as DNA, the CDR3 is TGTGCCAGCAGTTTCCGGCGAGCGGGAGGACGAGATACGCAGTATTTT. The J gene is TRBJ2-3, the V gene TRBV28, with 9 bases aligning to TRBD2. Germline CDR1 reads MDHEN; CDR2 reads SYDVKM. J lost 5 bases, V lost 3 bases, and 9 bases had no gene match. The CDR3 is 16 amino acids. The variable domain in full, with the rest retrieved from reference TRBV28 and TRBJ2-3, is DVKVTQSSRYLVKRTGEKVFLECVQDMDHENMFWYRQDPGLGLRLIYFSYDVKMKEKGDIPEGYSVSREKKERFSLILESASTNQTSMYLCASSFRRAGGRDTQYFGPGTRLTVL.

The chain employs TRBV24-1 and TRBJ1-1; 7 nucleotides agree with TRBD1. Per the germline V gene, CDR1 is KGHDR and CDR2 is SFDVKD. This CDR3 is built from 15 residues. V shed 3 bases, J shed 4 bases, and the junction held 7 bases outside the gene matches. This chain's CDR3 is CATSDATGDLTEAFF. Here the CDR3 DNA reads TGTGCCACCAGTGATGCTACAGGGGACCTCACTGAAGCTTTCTTT.

This chain links TRBV11-2 with TRBJ1-1, with D hard to call. The germline V and J ends were trimmed by 1 base and 3 bases, with 9 bases remaining between them. The germline gives CDR1 SGHAT, CDR2 FQNNGV. There are 14 residues in the CDR3. The CDR3: CASSLGSSYTEAFF. In nucleotides, the CDR3 is TGTGCCAGCAGCTTAGGGAGTTCCTACACTGAAGCTTTCTTT.

This sequence joins TRBV11-3 and TRBJ2-2; 13 nucleotides match TRBD2. Germline V gives CDR1 SGHNT, CDR2 YENEEA. CDR3 length: 16 amino acids. J was trimmed by 5 bases and V by 5 bases; bases with no gene match: 5. CDR3 coding DNA: TGTGCCAGCAGCCCCGGACTAGCGGGGGTAACCGGGGAGCTGTTTTTT. Translating gives CASSPGLAGVTGELFF.

Only one count was recorded for this clone. V gene TRBV6-5 combines with J gene TRBJ1-1; 9 nucleotides align to TRBD1. Per germline, CDR1 MNHEY and CDR2 SVGAGI. CDR3 length: 13 residues. Trimming at V came to 6 bases and at J to 8 bases, leaving 7 bases not matched to a gene. CDR3 coding DNA: TGTGCCAGCAGACAACACAGGGGGCTAGAAGCTTTCTTT. This sequence encodes CASRQHRGLEAFF.

This clone was counted only a few times. The rearrangement uses TRBV7-9 and TRBJ1-1; D gene unclear. The V and J ends lost 1 base and 8 bases respectively, with 8 bases between them. In germline, CDR1 is SEHNR, CDR2 FQNEAQ (reference sequence). This CDR3 spans 12 amino acids. The CDR3 region is CASSLDVGEAFF. The CDR3 nucleotides are TGTGCCAGCAGCTTAGACGTCGGGGAAGCTTTCTTT.

The V and J genes are TRBV7-2 and TRBJ2-2, with 7 bases aligning to TRBD1. The CDR3 contains 14 residues. Germline V lookup: CDR1 SGHTA, CDR2 FQGNSA. The junction had 4 bases not matched to a gene; V was cut back by 5 bases and J by 4 bases. CDR3: CASSPGQITGELFF. CDR3 DNA: TGTGCCAGCAGCCCGGGACAGATCACCGGGGAGCTGTTTTTT.

J is TRBJ2-5 and V is TRBV12-3 or TRBV12-4; D is unclear. Trimming took 7 bases from V and 0 from J, leaving 6 bases between them. The CDR3 has 12 residues. This CDR3 reads CASMRDQETQYF. CDR3 bases: TGTGCCAGCATGCGTGACCAAGAGACCCAGTACTTC.